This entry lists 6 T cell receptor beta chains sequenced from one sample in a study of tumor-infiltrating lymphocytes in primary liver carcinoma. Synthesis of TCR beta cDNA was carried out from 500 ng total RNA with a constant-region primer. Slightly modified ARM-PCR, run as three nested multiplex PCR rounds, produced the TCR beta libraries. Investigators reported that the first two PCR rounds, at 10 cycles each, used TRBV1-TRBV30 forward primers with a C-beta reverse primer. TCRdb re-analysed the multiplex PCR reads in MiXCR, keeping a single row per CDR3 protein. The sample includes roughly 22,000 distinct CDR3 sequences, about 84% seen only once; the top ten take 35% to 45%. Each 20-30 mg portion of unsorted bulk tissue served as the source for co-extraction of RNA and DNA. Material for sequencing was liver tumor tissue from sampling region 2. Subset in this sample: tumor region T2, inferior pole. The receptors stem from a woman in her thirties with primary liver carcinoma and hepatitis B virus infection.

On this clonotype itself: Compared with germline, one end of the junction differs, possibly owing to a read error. The CDR3 nucleotides are TGTACCAGCAGCCCACGAAGCGGGGATTGGAGCCATGGCTACACCTTC. Residues: CTSSPRSGDWSHGYTF. The chain combines TRBV11-2 with TRBJ1-2; unclear D gene. Germline-derived CDR1 and CDR2 are SGHAT and FQNNGV. The CDR3 runs to 16 residues.

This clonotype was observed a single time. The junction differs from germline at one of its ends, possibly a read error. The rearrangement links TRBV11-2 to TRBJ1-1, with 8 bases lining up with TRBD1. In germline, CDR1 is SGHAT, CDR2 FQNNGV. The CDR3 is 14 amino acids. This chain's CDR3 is CASRYTGGRVEVFF. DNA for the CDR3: TGTGCCAGCAGATATACAGGGGGAAGGGTTGAAGTTTTCTTT.

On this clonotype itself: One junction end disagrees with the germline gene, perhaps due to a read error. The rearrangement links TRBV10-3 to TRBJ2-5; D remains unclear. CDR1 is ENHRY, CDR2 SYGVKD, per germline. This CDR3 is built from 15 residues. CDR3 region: CAICESATRQEIQYF. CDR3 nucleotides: TGTGCCATCTGTGAGTCAGCTACCAGACAAGAGATCCAGTACTTC.

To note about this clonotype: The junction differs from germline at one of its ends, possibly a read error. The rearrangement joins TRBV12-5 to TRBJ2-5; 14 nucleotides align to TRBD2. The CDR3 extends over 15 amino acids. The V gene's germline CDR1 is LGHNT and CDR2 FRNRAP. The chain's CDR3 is CARGLGLAGVETLYF. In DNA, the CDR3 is TGTGCCAGAGGTTTGGGACTAGCGGGAGTAGAGACCCTGTACTTC. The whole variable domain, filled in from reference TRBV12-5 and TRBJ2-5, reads DARVTQTPRHKVTEMGQEVTMRCQPILGHNTVFWYRQTMMQGLELLAYFRNRAPLDDSGMPKDRFSAEMPDATLATLKIQPSEPRDSAVYFCARGLGLAGVETLYFGPGTRLLVL.

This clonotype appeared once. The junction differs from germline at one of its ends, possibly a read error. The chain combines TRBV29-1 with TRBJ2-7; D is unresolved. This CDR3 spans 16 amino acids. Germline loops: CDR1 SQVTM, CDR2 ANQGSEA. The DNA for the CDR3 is TGCAGCGTTGAAGTCCCGGGTCGGGCCTACTCCTACGAGCAATACTTC. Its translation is CSVEVPGRAYSYEQYF.

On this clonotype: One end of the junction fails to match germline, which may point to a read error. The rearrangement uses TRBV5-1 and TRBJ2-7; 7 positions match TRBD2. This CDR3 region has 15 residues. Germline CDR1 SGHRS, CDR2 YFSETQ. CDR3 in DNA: TGCGCTAGCAGCTTCTCTAGCGGTGATACCTACGAGCGGTACTTC. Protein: CASSFSSGDTYERYF.